The clone carrying this T cell receptor (beta chain) has more than one count but fewer than ten. The antigen is unknown. The data originate from a study of long-term antiretroviral therapy in people with HIV. Study-wide background: It was about a decade after the earliest samples that the 2015 immediate-ART recommendation appeared. Points from the study as a whole: HIV repertoires showed narrower CDR3 length ranges than controls. Subsequent to ART, diversity was augmented yet persisted below that of transplant donor controls.

V was clipped by 2 bases and J by 6 bases; unmatched bases: 4. The CDR3 loop spans 14 amino acids. Germline assignment: CDR1 SGHDT and CDR2 YYEEEE. Prior to DNA extraction, the samples held 1-10 million cryopreserved PBMC. The assay, immunoSEQ v3.0, was run at survey level. Produced via immunoSEQ multiplex PCR; TCRdb's table is partial and in-frame only. The sample yields some 6,000 clones, about three quarters seen once. The origin of this receptor is a man aged 40-55 years with HIV. The sample was unsorted PBMCs, taken 0.5 years before starting antiretroviral therapy. This rearrangement joins TRBV5-6 to TRBJ1-5, with 8 positions matching TRBD1. This CDR3 reads CASSLGQGSQPQHF. The CDR3 coding sequence is TGTGCCAGCAGCTTAGGACAGGGTTCTCAGCCCCAGCATTTT.